Below are 17 T cell receptor beta chains sequenced from a single sample in a study of OX40 agonist ivuxolimab in advanced cancers. Libraries were prepared by immunoSEQ multiplex PCR; TCRdb keeps only in-frame clonotypes and omits some of them. The sample holds some 70,000 clones; approximately 88% are singletons and the top ten take around 0.95%. The source material was CD4+ or CD8+ T cells sorted from blood, sampled in a trial of the OX40 agonist ivuxolimab. Source of these receptors: an adult with an advanced solid tumor such as melanoma, head and neck, liver or kidney cancer.

CDR3 coding DNA: TGTGCCAGCGCCCCGGGGCCATTGGAAGTACATGGCTACACCTTC. It yields the protein CASAPGPLEVHGYTF. The rearrangement uses TRBV28 and TRBJ1-2, with D possibly matching TRBD1 (5 bases). The germline V and J ends were trimmed by 8 bases and 6 bases, with 22 bases remaining between them. Germline CDR1 is MDHEN and CDR2 is SYDVKM. The CDR3 sequence is 15 residues long.

The V and J genes are TRBV2 and TRBJ1-5, with D unresolved. The V gene lost 5 bases and the J gene lost 2 bases, with 7 bases spanning the gap. The CDR3 has 13 residues. Germline V lookup: CDR1 SNHLY, CDR2 FYNNEI. CDR3 amino acids: CASSTGGNQPQHF. The CDR3 DNA sequence: TGTGCCAGCAGTACTGGGGGCAATCAGCCCCAGCATTTT.

The chain recombines TRBV5-1 with TRBJ2-3, with D uncertain. CDR3 length: 14 amino acids. The germline V gene encodes CDR1 SGHRS and CDR2 YFSETQ. V was clipped by 2 bases and J by 0 bases, with 7 bases between them. The CDR3 DNA reads as TGCGCCAGCAGCTTCCTAGGAAGCACAGATACGCAGTATTTT. Translated, it gives CASSFLGSTDTQYF.

The chain carries TRBV28 and TRBJ2-1; 8 bases match TRBD1. CDR3 length: 15 amino acids. Germline CDR1 is MDHEN and CDR2 is SYDVKM. Unmatched junction bases numbered 7, after V lost 2 bases and J lost 7 bases. CDR3 sequence reads: CASSLLGQDKNEQFF. The CDR3 nucleotides read TGTGCCAGCAGTTTACTGGGACAGGATAAGAATGAGCAGTTCTTC.

This chain connects TRBV18 to TRBJ2-7; 9 bases fit TRBD1. Germline CDR1 is KGHSH and CDR2 is LQKENI. V was clipped by 5 bases and J by 5 bases; unmatched bases: 7. The CDR3 sequence is 14 residues long. This chain's CDR3 is CASSAGTGINEQYF. The CDR3 bases are TGTGCCAGCTCAGCCGGGACAGGGATCAACGAGCAGTACTTC.

The J gene is TRBJ1-4, the V gene TRBV28; no clear D gene. This CDR3 is built from 15 residues. V lost 3 bases to trimming and J lost 3 bases, with 11 bases between them. The germline V gene encodes CDR1 MDHEN and CDR2 SYDVKM. Here the CDR3 DNA reads TGTGCCAGCAGTTTTGTCGGAACGGCTAATGAAAAACTGTTTTTT. Amino acid sequence: CASSFVGTANEKLFF.

This rearrangement joins TRBV7-6 to TRBJ2-3; 15 bases align to TRBD2. The V gene end was trimmed by 0 bases and the J gene end by 6 bases; junction bases not matched to a gene: 1. The V gene's germline CDR1 is SGHVS and CDR2 FNYEAQ. The CDR3 covers 16 residues. The CDR3 nucleotides read TGTGCCAGCAGCTTAGCCGGACTAGCGGGAGGGGATACGCAGTATTTT. It is translated as CASSLAGLAGGDTQYF.

The gene calls are TRBV7-2 and TRBJ2-2; tentatively, D is TRBD1 or TRBD2 (5 bases each). Between the trimmed V and J ends, which lost 5 bases and 4 bases, there was a span of 17 bases. The CDR3 runs to 16 residues. The germline CDR1 and CDR2 sequences are SGHTA and FQGNSA. DNA of the CDR3: TGTGCCAGCAGCACTACAATCGGGACCAGCACCGGGGAGCTGTTTTTT. Translation gives CASSTTIGTSTGELFF.

The chain joins TRBV18 to TRBJ1-3; D call uncertain. The CDR3 is made up of 15 amino acids. With 3 bases removed from V and 5 bases from J, the gap between germline ends came to 14 bases. Germline V gene data show CDR1 as KGHSH and CDR2 as LQKENI. CDR3 DNA sequence: TGTGCCAGCTCACCGCCCTGGGGAGCCAGAAACACCATATATTTT. As protein: CASSPPWGARNTIYF.

The chain couples TRBV5-1 to TRBJ2-7; 9 bases are a match to TRBD2. This CDR3 region has 16 residues. V lost 4 bases, J lost 3 bases, and 11 bases stayed unmatched. Looked up from germline, CDR1 is SGHRS and CDR2 is YFSETQ. The CDR3 reads CASSKLIAGANYEQYF. CDR3 in DNA: TGCGCCAGCAGCAAATTAATAGCGGGAGCAAACTACGAGCAGTACTTC.

The V and J genes are TRBV10-3 and TRBJ2-5; D gene unclear. TRBJ2-7 explains the end of the DNA better; the J call may be wrong. The CDR3 has 12 amino acids. From germline, CDR1 is ENHRY and CDR2 SYGVKD. CDR3 coding DNA: TGTGCCATAGGGCCTCGCCCCTACGAGCAGTACTTC. Translation gives CAIGPRPYEQYF.

The chain joins TRBV9 to TRBJ1-2, with unresolved D. The CDR3 covers 13 residues. V was clipped by 0 bases and J by 7 bases, with 10 bases between them. Germline assignment: CDR1 SGDLS and CDR2 YYNGEE. The CDR3 bases are TGTGCCAGCAGCGTAGGTTGGGGTACTGGCTACACCTTC. It encodes CASSVGWGTGYTF.

The chain carries TRBV11-2 and TRBJ2-1, with no clear D. CDR1 and CDR2 from the germline V gene are SGHAT and FQNNGV. V shed 0 bases and J shed 6 bases, with 6 bases lying between them. This CDR3 region has 13 residues. The DNA of the CDR3 is TGTGCCAGCAGCTTAGACGCCCCCAATGAGCAGTTCTTC. Residues: CASSLDAPNEQFF.

This chain joins TRBV2 and TRBJ2-7; 13 bases match TRBD2. Germline CDR1 reads SNHLY; CDR2 reads FYNNEI. The trim removed 5 bases at V and 2 bases at J, leaving 6 bases unmatched. CDR3 size: 16 residues. CDR3 amino acids: CASSPGTSGAAYEQYF. Here the CDR3 DNA reads TGTGCCAGCAGTCCCGGGACTAGCGGGGCTGCCTACGAGCAGTACTTC.

This chain links TRBV27 with TRBJ1-5; the D gene is possibly TRBD1 (5 bases). Per the germline V gene, CDR1 is MNHEY and CDR2 is SMNVEV (reference sequence). V gave up 4 bases and J gave up 7 bases, with 11 bases separating them. The CDR3 is made up of 13 amino acids. The CDR3 nucleotides read TGTGCCAGCAGTTCGGGGGAATCCCAGCCCCAGCATTTT. It encodes CASSSGESQPQHF.

The V gene is TRBV5-4, the J gene TRBJ2-4; D perhaps matches TRBD2 (5 bases). This CDR3 region has 14 residues. The V and J ends lost 1 base and 1 base respectively, with 6 bases between them. The germline V gene has CDR1 SGHNT and CDR2 YYREEE (reference sequence). Here the CDR3 reads CASSLSGAKNIQYF. For the CDR3, the DNA is TGTGCCAGCAGCTTGTCGGGGGCCAAAAACATTCAGTACTTC.

The rearrangement links TRBV11-3 to TRBJ2-5, with 10 bases identical to TRBD2. V lost 5 bases to trimming and J lost 6 bases; unmatched junction nucleotides: 9. The CDR3 runs to 15 residues. From germline, CDR1 is SGHNT and CDR2 YENEEA. The CDR3 region is CASSLGGTSVQTQYF. In nucleotides, the CDR3 is TGTGCCAGCAGCCTTGGGGGGACTAGCGTACAGACCCAGTACTTC.